A selection of T cell receptor beta chains follows, all from one sample in a study of response to subunit inactivated influenza vaccine. TCRdb re-derived calls from the RT-PCR reads in MiXCR, one entry per CDR3 protein. The table shows around 200,000 distinct CDR3 sequences, with approximately 12% occurring only once. The sample was also reused in another study, on T cells expressing NK-cell markers.

The sample consisted of CD8+ T cells sorted from PBMCs, taken 11 to 12 days after vaccination. The receptors were sampled from a man over 45 who received an inactivated influenza vaccine. The CDR3 runs from the conserved cysteine through the conserved F or W. Each record gives: V gene, J gene, CDR3 protein.

v_call: TRBV14; j_call: TRBJ1-4; cdr3_aa: CASSQDGTVEKLFF
v_call: TRBV12-3/TRBV12-4; j_call: TRBJ2-5; cdr3_aa: CASSRDSQQETQYF
v_call: TRBV27; j_call: TRBJ2-2; cdr3_aa: CASSLSASGRADTGELFF
v_call: TRBV6-2/TRBV6-3; j_call: TRBJ2-3; cdr3_aa: CASSYSPADTQYF
v_call: TRBV12-3/TRBV12-4; j_call: TRBJ2-5; cdr3_aa: CASSLIRAPQETQYF
v_call: TRBV4-2; j_call: TRBJ2-2; cdr3_aa: CASSLETSGGQTAGELFF
v_call: TRBV4-2; j_call: TRBJ2-7; cdr3_aa: CASSQGGAGYEQYF
v_call: TRBV4-1; j_call: TRBJ1-2; cdr3_aa: CASSQEQNNYGYTF
v_call: TRBV7-6; j_call: TRBJ2-7; cdr3_aa: CASSLAQGVGEQYF
v_call: TRBV12-3/TRBV12-4; j_call: TRBJ2-7; cdr3_aa: CASSWSPSGEQYF
v_call: TRBV28; j_call: TRBJ2-7; cdr3_aa: CASSLTGVFHEQYF
v_call: TRBV12-3/TRBV12-4; j_call: TRBJ2-1; cdr3_aa: CASRTGTSGWDEQFF
v_call: TRBV7-6; j_call: TRBJ1-5; cdr3_aa: CASSLAGGRNQPQHF
v_call: TRBV6-6; j_call: TRBJ2-7; cdr3_aa: CASSYFRSYEQYF
v_call: TRBV13; j_call: TRBJ2-7; cdr3_aa: CASSAITGTRVYEQYF
v_call: TRBV27; j_call: TRBJ2-7; cdr3_aa: CASSLTGISYEQYF
v_call: TRBV30; j_call: TRBJ1-1; cdr3_aa: CAWRVGAPNTEAFF
v_call: TRBV6-2/TRBV6-3; j_call: TRBJ2-5; cdr3_aa: CASSYTDSGTQYF
v_call: TRBV28; j_call: TRBJ2-2; cdr3_aa: CASSLAGVKAGELFF
v_call: TRBV20-1; j_call: TRBJ2-7; cdr3_aa: CSARGPSPFYEQYF
v_call: TRBV24-1; j_call: TRBJ2-1; cdr3_aa: CATSDLGNEQFF
v_call: TRBV11-3; j_call: TRBJ2-3; cdr3_aa: CASSSSGLAGTDTQYF
v_call: TRBV5-1; j_call: TRBJ2-5; cdr3_aa: CASSSSGGLATQYF
v_call: TRBV27; j_call: TRBJ1-2; cdr3_aa: CASSLNRGADGYTF
v_call: TRBV10-3; j_call: TRBJ2-3; cdr3_aa: CAIRRLFTDTQYF
v_call: TRBV6-2/TRBV6-3; j_call: TRBJ2-5; cdr3_aa: CASSKGLAGLKTQYF
v_call: TRBV4-1; j_call: TRBJ1-2; cdr3_aa: CASSQVPDGNYGYTF
v_call: TRBV4-3; j_call: TRBJ2-2; cdr3_aa: CASSQEIVPNTGELFF
v_call: TRBV12-3/TRBV12-4; j_call: TRBJ2-6; cdr3_aa: CASSLEGGGANVLTF
v_call: TRBV24-1; j_call: TRBJ2-7; cdr3_aa: CATSDPRRQGDEQYF
v_call: TRBV7-9; j_call: TRBJ2-7; cdr3_aa: CASRLSGDNEQYF
v_call: TRBV10-2; j_call: TRBJ1-2; cdr3_aa: CASSESGARGANYGYTF
v_call: TRBV27; j_call: TRBJ2-7; cdr3_aa: CASSLGGGNEQYF
v_call: TRBV6-2/TRBV6-3; j_call: TRBJ2-2; cdr3_aa: CASSPPGQGTGELFF
v_call: TRBV4-1; j_call: TRBJ1-5; cdr3_aa: CASSQEIQRNQPQHF
v_call: TRBV3-1; j_call: TRBJ1-2; cdr3_aa: CASSQDRWGVSYGYTF
v_call: TRBV15; j_call: TRBJ2-5; cdr3_aa: CATSAGQGAGETQYF
v_call: TRBV7-6; j_call: TRBJ2-7; cdr3_aa: CASSLGGSRNEQYF
v_call: TRBV7-9; j_call: TRBJ2-2; cdr3_aa: CASSLLWGGSNTGELFF
v_call: TRBV6-2/TRBV6-3; j_call: TRBJ2-5; cdr3_aa: CASMPGALETQYF
v_call: TRBV6-2/TRBV6-3; j_call: TRBJ2-1; cdr3_aa: CASSYSARDNEQFF
v_call: TRBV25-1; j_call: TRBJ2-7; cdr3_aa: CASSEGLGGEQYF